This T cell receptor (beta chain) was sequenced for a study of T cell repertoires in cytomegalovirus infection. Study in general: Both a matching HLA type and CMV infection were indicated by public TCR beta signatures. Study-level points and caveats: Adding up the frequency of public TCR beta families identified people who carried CMV plus the relevant HLA. Ex vivo responses were dominated by HLA-C-restricted CMV-specific TCR beta clonotypes.

In its sample, this clonotype was seen a few times. No antigen is known for it. Germline CDR1 is SGHDT and CDR2 is YYEEEE. This CDR3 comprises 14 residues. V lost 4 bases and J 2 bases, leaving 13 bases between the germline ends. TCRdb used MiXCR to reprocess the reads, holding one entry per CDR3 protein. Of about 100,000 distinct CDR3 sequences in the sample, around a quarter were seen once. The sample was CD8+ T cells from PBMCs. This clonotype was sampled from a human donor in good health (CMV status not recorded). Some clones in this sample may be carry-over from other donors' samples. V is TRBV5-6 and J is TRBJ2-7; D might be TRBD1 or TRBD2, each matching 5 bases. CDR3 sequence reads: CASSPGTFPYEQYF. The DNA for the CDR3 is TGTGCCAGCAGCCCCGGGACCTTTCCCTACGAGCAGTACTTC.